The 32 T cell receptor beta chains in this list originate from one sample, sequenced in a study of blood T cell repertoires in COVID-19. Clones were read by immunoSEQ multiplex PCR, and TCRdb kept only the in-frame ones, dropping some. The sample lists about 310,000 clones, 87% occurring once. The sequenced sample consisted of peripheral blood. These receptors originate from a man aged 45-60 years with active or convalescent COVID-19.

The gene calls are TRBV30 and TRBJ1-1; 7 bases line up with TRBD1. Germline CDR1 and CDR2: GTSNPN and SVGIG (reference sequence). The CDR3 contains 12 residues. Trimming at V came to 5 bases and at J to 0 bases, leaving 0 bases not matched to a gene. The CDR3 bases are TGTGCCTGGGGACAGGTGAACACTGAAGCTTTCTTT. It specifies CAWGQVNTEAFF.

The gene calls are TRBV19 and TRBJ1-5; D is possibly TRBD1 (5 bases). Trimming cost V 3 bases and J 1 base, with 13 bases left between them. This CDR3 has 16 residues. The germline V gene has CDR1 LNHDA and CDR2 SQIVND (reference sequence). CDR3 bases: TGTGCCAGTAGTATCTCAGGGTTCATGAGCAATCAGCCCCAGCATTTT. Encoded protein: CASSISGFMSNQPQHF.

J is TRBJ1-2 and V is TRBV28; D possibly corresponds to TRBD1 (5 bases). The germline V gene encodes CDR1 MDHEN and CDR2 SYDVKM. V was cut by 2 bases and J by 3 bases, with 13 bases left in between. The CDR3 has 15 amino acids. CDR3 protein: CASSLTMAGYYGYTF. Here the CDR3 DNA reads TGTGCCAGCAGTTTAACGATGGCAGGGTACTATGGCTACACCTTC.

The chain recombines TRBV24-1 with TRBJ1-2, with 9 nucleotides matching TRBD1. The CDR3 has 14 residues. Looked up from germline, CDR1 is KGHDR and CDR2 is SFDVKD. V lost 6 bases and J lost 4; bases outside the gene matches: 5. This CDR3 is CATSSTGGPYGYTF. The CDR3 coding sequence is TGTGCCACCAGTAGTACAGGGGGCCCCTATGGCTACACCTTC.

V gene TRBV4-1 combines with J gene TRBJ2-7, with a tentative D call TRBD1 (6 bases). CDR3 length equals 15 residues. V lost 2 bases and J lost 0, with 11 bases in between. CDR1 MGHRA and CDR2 YSYEKL come from the germline V gene. The chain's CDR3 is CASSQQGGSSYEQYF. DNA of the CDR3: TGCGCCAGCAGCCAACAAGGGGGTAGCTCCTACGAGCAGTACTTC.

J is TRBJ1-1 and V is TRBV28; 8 positions agree with TRBD1. The CDR3 spans 15 residues. Germline V CDR1 and CDR2: MDHEN, SYDVKM. V lost 8 bases and J lost 1; bases outside the gene matches: 9. This CDR3 reads CASQGQGGWNTEAFF. The DNA for the CDR3 is TGTGCCAGCCAAGGACAGGGAGGCTGGAACACTGAAGCTTTCTTT.

V is TRBV20-1 and J is TRBJ1-5; no clear D gene. The CDR3 has 10 amino acids. The ends were cut back, 7 bases at V and 7 bases at J, with 8 bases in the middle. From germline, CDR1 is DFQATT and CDR2 SNEGSKA (reference sequence). The CDR3 bases are TGCAGTGGAGGTGACCAGCCCCAGCATTTT. Translating gives CSGGDQPQHF.

The chain couples TRBV29-1 to TRBJ2-3; D is possibly TRBD1 (5 bases). Deletions cut 4 bases from V and 4 bases from J, with 12 bases between. Germline lookup yields CDR1 SQVTM and CDR2 ANQGSEA. This CDR3 is built from 13 residues. The CDR3 DNA reads as TGCAGCGTTGCGCAGGGCCTAGCAGATACGCAGTATTTT. This codes for CSVAQGLADTQYF.

The gene calls are TRBV5-8 and TRBJ1-4; tentatively, D is TRBD1 (6 bases). In germline, CDR1 is SGHTS, CDR2 YDEGEE. V was clipped by 4 bases and J by 0 bases, with 7 bases between them. The CDR3 runs to 14 residues. As DNA, the CDR3 is TGTGCCAGCAGCAAGGGGGCAACTAATGAAAAACTGTTTTTT. Translating gives CASSKGATNEKLFF.

This clone was seen once. This sequence joins TRBV10-2 and TRBJ2-1; 9 bases map to TRBD1. Germline loops: CDR1 WSHSY, CDR2 SAAADI. V shed 4 bases and J 6 bases; nucleotides not matched to a gene: 4. This CDR3 comprises 14 residues. The CDR3 loop reads CASSGGQGTNEQFF. For the CDR3, the DNA is TGCGCCAGCAGTGGGGGACAGGGCACCAATGAGCAGTTCTTC.

The chain uses TRBV29-1 and TRBJ2-7, with TRBD1 identical over 9 bases. With V trimmed by 6 bases and J by 7 bases, 10 bases remained unmatched. Germline lookup yields CDR1 SQVTM and CDR2 ANQGSEA. This CDR3 has 13 amino acids. This CDR3 is CSVGGTGRGEQYF. CDR3 nucleotide sequence: TGCAGCGTAGGAGGGACAGGGCGAGGGGAGCAGTACTTC.

The V call is TRBV5-1, the J call TRBJ2-5; D uncertain. The CDR3 is made up of 14 amino acids. V gave up 0 bases and J gave up 5 bases, with 11 bases separating them. Germline loops: CDR1 SGHRS, CDR2 YFSETQ. CDR3 amino acids: CASSLATVGETQYF. Written as DNA, the CDR3 is TGCGCCAGCAGCTTGGCCACAGTTGGGGAGACCCAGTACTTC.

The chain recombines TRBV7-2 with TRBJ1-1; no definite D call. This CDR3 comprises 13 residues. In germline, CDR1 is SGHTA, CDR2 FQGNSA. V was clipped by 1 base and J by 6 bases, with 9 bases between them. In DNA, the CDR3 is TGTGCCAGCAGCTTAGAATCTGTATCTGAAGCTTTCTTT. Translation: CASSLESVSEAFF.

This rearrangement joins TRBV5-1 to TRBJ2-7; TRBD1 matches at 7 bases. Germline values: CDR1 SGHRS, CDR2 YFSETQ. J gave up 2 bases and V 0 bases, and 5 bases lay outside the gene matches. The CDR3 length is 15 residues. DNA for the CDR3: TGCGCCAGCAGCTTGGAAGCGACAGGGACCTACGAGCAGTACTTC. It specifies CASSLEATGTYEQYF.

There are a few counts of this clone. The chain links TRBV19 to TRBJ2-5; maybe TRBD1 (6 bases). Trimming shortened V by 7 bases and J by 0 bases, and 9 bases separated the two germline ends. Germline CDR1 LNHDA, CDR2 SQIVND (reference sequence). The CDR3 sequence is 13 residues long. The CDR3 loop reads CASKRTDQETQYF. DNA for the CDR3: TGTGCCAGTAAACGGACAGACCAAGAGACCCAGTACTTC.

The V call is TRBV2, the J call TRBJ2-7, with a tentative D call TRBD2 (5 bases). Germline V gives CDR1 SNHLY, CDR2 FYNNEI. V was pared by 5 bases and J by 10 bases, with 12 bases between. The CDR3 runs to 11 residues. CDR3 DNA: TGTGCCAGCAGTACCCAAGGACTTCAGTACTTC. Its protein is CASSTQGLQYF.

The V and J genes are TRBV6-2 or TRBV6-3 and TRBJ2-3; 10 positions match TRBD2. This CDR3 contains 17 residues. Trimming removed 5 bases from V and 3 bases from J; junction bases left unmatched: 11. Germline CDR1 MNHEY, CDR2 SVGEGT. The chain's CDR3 is CASSRSASGGATDTQYF. For the CDR3, the DNA is TGTGCCAGCAGTCGCTCCGCGAGCGGGGGGGCGACAGATACGCAGTATTTT.

This clone was seen a handful of times. In DNA, the CDR3 is TGTGCCAGCAGCCCAGGTCGGGTGTGGGAGGCTGAAGCTTTCTTT. Its translation is CASSPGRVWEAEAFF. The chain uses TRBV7-2 and TRBJ1-1; D not certain. The V gene's germline CDR1 is SGHTA and CDR2 FQGNSA. Trimming removed 5 bases at V and 6 bases at J, with 19 bases between. The CDR3 is 15 residues long. Together with reference TRBV7-2 and TRBJ1-1, the CDR3 gives the full variable domain: GAGVSQSPSNKVTEKGKDVELRCDPISGHTALYWYRQSLGQGLEFLIYFQGNSAPDKSGLPSDRFSAERTGGSVSTLTIQRTQQEDSAVYLCASSPGRVWEAEAFFGQGTRLTVV.

V and J are TRBV7-8 and TRBJ1-1, with unresolved D. Germline CDR1 SGHVS, CDR2 FQNEAQ. Deletions cut 3 bases from V and 2 bases from J, with 7 bases between. The CDR3 has 13 residues. The CDR3 coding sequence is TGTGCCAGCAGCTTCTACAGCAACACTGAAGCTTTCTTT. This gives the protein CASSFYSNTEAFF.

The chain links TRBV11-3 to TRBJ2-5; 8 positions match TRBD1. CDR1 and CDR2 from the germline V gene are SGHNT and YENEEA. The CDR3 totals 15 residues. Trimming at V came to 5 bases and at J to 5 bases, leaving 10 bases not matched to a gene. CDR3 DNA: TGTGCCAGCAGCCCCGGGGACAGGCATCAGGAGACCCAGTACTTC. As protein: CASSPGDRHQETQYF. Looking up the rest from reference TRBV11-3 and TRBJ2-5 gives the full variable domain: EAGVVQSPRYKIIEKKQPVAFWCNPISGHNTLYWYLQNLGQGPELLIRYENEEAVDDSQLPKDRFSAERLKGVDSTLKIQPAELGDSAVYLCASSPGDRHQETQYFGPGTRLLVL.

The V call is TRBV5-1, the J call TRBJ2-5; maybe TRBD2 (5 bases). Germline CDR1 and CDR2: SGHRS and YFSETQ. Trimming removed 4 bases at V and 3 bases at J, with 10 bases between. This CDR3 is 13 amino acids long. The CDR3 sequence is CASSRTREETQYF. The CDR3 nucleotides are TGCGCCAGCAGCCGAACTAGGGAAGAGACCCAGTACTTC.

The chain links TRBV2 to TRBJ1-1; D remains ambiguous. Looked up from germline, CDR1 is SNHLY and CDR2 is FYNNEI. The CDR3 consists of 11 residues. V was cut by 8 bases and J by 7 bases, with 11 bases left in between. The DNA for the CDR3 is TGTGCCAGCGCCGTATTCGGTGAAGCTTTCTTT. Protein: CASAVFGEAFF.

The V gene is TRBV9, the J gene TRBJ1-6, with 8 nucleotides matching TRBD1. V trimming: 0 bases; J trimming: 1 base; junction bases outside the gene matches: 3. Germline values: CDR1 SGDLS, CDR2 YYNGEE. CDR3 length equals 17 residues. In DNA, the CDR3 is TGTGCCAGCAGCGTAGGGACAGGGAGATCCTATAATTCACCCCTCCACTTT. It yields the protein CASSVGTGRSYNSPLHF.

The chain combines TRBV28 with TRBJ1-6; D unresolved. The length of the CDR3 is 15 residues. The germline CDR1 and CDR2 sequences are MDHEN and SYDVKM. The ends were cut back, 3 bases at V and 5 bases at J, with 11 bases in the middle. The CDR3 DNA is TGTGCCAGCAGTTTTTATCCGAGGAATAATTCACCCCTCCACTTT. This codes for CASSFYPRNNSPLHF.

The chain couples TRBV7-9 to TRBJ2-1, with 16 bases lining up with TRBD2. CDR3 size: 16 residues. With 4 bases clipped from V and 10 bases from J, the junction kept 7 bases outside the gene matches. CDR1 and CDR2 (germline): SEHNR, FQNEAQ (reference sequence). The CDR3 reads CASSSGTSGRAGEQFF. The CDR3 DNA follows: TGTGCCAGCAGCTCCGGGACTAGCGGGAGGGCCGGGGAGCAGTTCTTC.

This clone is a singleton in its sample. This rearrangement joins TRBV15 to TRBJ2-1; 14 nucleotides line up with TRBD2. Germline CDR1 LNHNV, CDR2 YYDKDF (reference sequence). The CDR3 sequence is 18 residues long. With V trimmed by 0 bases and J by 7 bases, 8 bases remained unmatched. In DNA form, the CDR3 reads TGTGCCACCAGCAGAGATACCCCCGGGACTAGCGGGAGTAATGAGCAGTTCTTC. Protein sequence: CATSRDTPGTSGSNEQFF. Full variable domain (remainder filled in from reference TRBV15 and TRBJ2-1): DAMVIQNPRYQVTQFGKPVTLSCSQTLNHNVMYWYQQKSSQAPKLLFHYYDKDFNNEADTPDNFQSRRPNTSFCFLDIRSPGLGDTAMYLCATSRDTPGTSGSNEQFFGPGTRLTVL.

V usage is TRBV4-1 and J usage is TRBJ1-2; TRBD1 matches at 8 bases. CDR1 and CDR2 (germline): MGHRA, YSYEKL. Losses at the gene ends were 5 bases for V and 0 bases for J; bases not matched to a gene: 11. The CDR3 is 17 residues long. The CDR3 region has the DNA TGCGCCAGCAGCAAAGGACAGGGCCCGAGGGCTAACTATGGCTACACCTTC. Its translation: CASSKGQGPRANYGYTF.

The rearrangement links TRBV10-3 to TRBJ1-3, with 9 bases that match TRBD1. Losses at the gene ends were 10 bases for V and 2 bases for J; bases not matched to a gene: 9. There are 15 residues in the CDR3. Germline assignment: CDR1 ENHRY and CDR2 SYGVKD. This CDR3 reads CATTPDRGPGNTIYF. The CDR3 DNA sequence: TGTGCCACGACCCCGGACAGGGGACCTGGAAACACCATATATTTT.

This chain uses TRBV3-1 (or the pseudogene TRBV3-2) with TRBJ1-4; 7 bases map to TRBD1. The trim removed 2 bases at V and 3 bases at J, leaving 3 bases unmatched. CDR1 and CDR2 (germline): LGHDT, YNNKEL (reference sequence). The length of the CDR3 is 15 residues. The CDR3 spells CASSQTRGSNEKLFF. The DNA of the CDR3 is TGTGCCAGCAGCCAAACCAGGGGGTCTAATGAAAAACTGTTTTTT.

The rearrangement links TRBV6-5 to TRBJ2-3; D is undetermined. Germline loops: CDR1 MNHEY, CDR2 SVGAGI. The CDR3 contains 14 residues. V lost 0 bases and J lost 0, with 4 bases in between. The CDR3 region is CASSYSRSTDTQYF. Written as DNA, the CDR3 is TGTGCCAGCAGTTACTCCCGGAGCACAGATACGCAGTATTTT.

The rearrangement links TRBV27 to TRBJ2-1, with no clear D. The CDR3 is 16 residues long. Trimming shortened V by 1 base and J by 5 bases, and 15 bases separated the two germline ends. Germline assignment: CDR1 MNHEY and CDR2 SMNVEV (reference sequence). The CDR3 region has the DNA TGTGCCAGCAGTTTATGGGCCCCCGACCACCACAATGAGCAGTTCTTC. This sequence encodes CASSLWAPDHHNEQFF.

The chain couples TRBV5-1 to TRBJ1-6, with TRBD1 matching over 8 bases. This CDR3 has 15 amino acids. Germline CDR1 SGHRS, CDR2 YFSETQ. The V and J ends lost 0 bases and 8 bases, in that order; junction bases with no gene match: 4. CDR3 coding DNA: TGCGCCAGCAGCTTGGAAGGACAGGGAGATTCACCCCTCCACTTT. This sequence encodes CASSLEGQGDSPLHF.